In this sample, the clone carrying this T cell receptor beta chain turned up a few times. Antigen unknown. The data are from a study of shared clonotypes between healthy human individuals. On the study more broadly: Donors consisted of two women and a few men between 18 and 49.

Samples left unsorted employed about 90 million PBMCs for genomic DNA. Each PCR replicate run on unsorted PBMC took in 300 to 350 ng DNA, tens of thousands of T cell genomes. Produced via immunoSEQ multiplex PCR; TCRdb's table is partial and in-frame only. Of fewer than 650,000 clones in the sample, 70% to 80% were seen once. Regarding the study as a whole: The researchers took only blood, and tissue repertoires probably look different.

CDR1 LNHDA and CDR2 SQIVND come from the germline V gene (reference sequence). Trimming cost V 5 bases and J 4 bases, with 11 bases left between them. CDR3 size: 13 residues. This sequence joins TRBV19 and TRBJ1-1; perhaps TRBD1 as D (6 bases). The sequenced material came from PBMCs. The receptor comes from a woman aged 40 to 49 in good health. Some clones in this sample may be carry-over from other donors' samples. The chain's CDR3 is CASSVGGATEAFF. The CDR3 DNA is TGTGCCAGTAGTGTGGGGGGGGCCACTGAAGCTTTCTTT. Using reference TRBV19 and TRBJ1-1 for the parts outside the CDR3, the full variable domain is DGGITQSPKYLFRKEGQNVTLSCEQNLNHDAMYWYRQDPGQGLRLIYYSQIVNDFQKGDIAEGYSVSREKKESFPLTVTSAQKNPTAFYLCASSVGGATEAFFGQGTRLTVV.